This T cell receptor beta chain was recovered during a study of shared clonotypes between healthy human individuals. On this clone itself: Its target is not known.

Germline V CDR1 and CDR2: WNHNN, SYGVQD (reference sequence). Trimming removed 1 base at V and 7 bases at J, with 10 bases between. The CDR3 extends over 13 amino acids. General observations from the study: Naive subsets, compared against memory subsets, generally had larger estimated richness values.

The repertoire was sequenced with immunoSEQ multiplex PCR; TCRdb's copy has only in-frame clones and lacks some. The sample holds about 680,000 clones, 73% seen once. V usage is TRBV10-1 and J usage is TRBJ1-2; D is unclear. The receptor was isolated from a woman in her 30s in good health. Sequenced input: memory CD4+ T cells sorted from blood. Regarding subset: CD45RA-negative fraction. CDR3 DNA: TGCGCCAGCAGTGAGTTCGAGGGTGGTGGCTACACCTTC. It yields the protein CASSEFEGGGYTF.